This T cell receptor beta chain was observed in a study of OX40 agonist ivuxolimab in advanced cancers. Study-level background: People in dose escalation had one of these cancers: hepatocellular carcinoma, melanoma, renal cell or head and neck cancer. People who had prior anti-PD-1, anti-PD-L1 or anti-CTLA-4 therapy could take part, and roughly 40% had some. There were three patients with partial responses, one having hepatocellular carcinoma and two cutaneous melanoma.

Patients who had autoimmune disease history or got systemic immunosuppression were left out. V lost 3 bases to trimming and J lost 3 bases, with 3 bases between them. The CDR3 contains 11 residues. The V gene's germline CDR1 is MGHRA and CDR2 YSYEKL. Assay used: immunoSEQ multiplex PCR; TCRdb lists only in-frame clones, some missing. The top ten clones hold around 19% of a sample with 52,000 or so clones, over 85% of them seen once. The V call is TRBV4-1, the J call TRBJ2-7; D not resolved. The sample here was CD4+ or CD8+ T cells sorted from blood, taken in a trial of the OX40 agonist ivuxolimab. This clonotype originated in an adult with an advanced solid tumor such as melanoma, head and neck, liver or kidney cancer. Here the CDR3 reads CASSHGYEQYF. The CDR3 region has the DNA TGCGCCAGCAGCCATGGCTACGAGCAGTACTTC.